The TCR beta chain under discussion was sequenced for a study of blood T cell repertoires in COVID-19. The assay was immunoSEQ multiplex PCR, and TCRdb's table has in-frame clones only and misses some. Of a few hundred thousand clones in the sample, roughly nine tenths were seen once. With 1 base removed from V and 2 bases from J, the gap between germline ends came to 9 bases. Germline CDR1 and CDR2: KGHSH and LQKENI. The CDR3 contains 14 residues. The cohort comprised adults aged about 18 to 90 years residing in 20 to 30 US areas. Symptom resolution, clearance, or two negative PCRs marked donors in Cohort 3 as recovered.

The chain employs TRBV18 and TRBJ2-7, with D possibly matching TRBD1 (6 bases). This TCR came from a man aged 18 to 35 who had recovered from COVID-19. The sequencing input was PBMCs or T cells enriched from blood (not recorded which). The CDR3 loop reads CASSPRRGAYEQYF. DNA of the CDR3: TGTGCCAGCTCACCACGCAGGGGTGCCTACGAGCAGTACTTC.